These 2 T cell receptor beta chains came from one sample sequenced in a study of PD-L1 blockade in urothelial cancer. Sequenced by immunoSEQ multiplex PCR; TCRdb stores in-frame clones only, minus some. The sample yields 75,000 to 95,000 clones, around four fifths seen once. Noted time point: pretreatment peripheral blood. Sequenced here: PBMCs, sampled around atezolizumab (anti-PD-L1) treatment. These receptors all come from a man aged 40-50 years with urothelial cancer.

The chain recombines TRBV28 with TRBJ1-1; no clear D. V was cut by 5 bases and J by 0 bases, with 13 bases left in between. The germline gives CDR1 MDHEN, CDR2 SYDVKM. This CDR3 spans 15 amino acids. The CDR3 loop is CASSIPSSVNTEAFF. CDR3 coding DNA: TGTGCCAGCAGTATCCCCTCCAGTGTGAACACTGAAGCTTTCTTT.

The chain joins TRBV11-2 to TRBJ2-3; 12 bases fit TRBD2. CDR1 and CDR2 from the germline V gene are SGHAT and FQNNGV. Trimming at V came to 7 bases and at J to 5 bases, leaving 7 bases not matched to a gene. The CDR3 totals 15 residues. CDR3 amino acids: CASTLTSGSGDTQYF. In DNA form, the CDR3 reads TGTGCCAGCACCTTGACTAGCGGGAGCGGAGATACGCAGTATTTT.